One sample yielded the 27 T cell receptor beta chains listed below, sequenced in a study of blood T cell repertoires in COVID-19. Sequencing used immunoSEQ multiplex PCR; TCRdb keeps in-frame clones, though not all of them. The table lists about 220,000 clones, roughly 84% of them singletons, with around 3.3% in the top ten. The sequenced sample consisted of peripheral blood. The origin of the receptors is a woman of 80 years or more with acute or convalescent COVID-19.

The chain couples TRBV5-1 to TRBJ1-5; D call uncertain. V was clipped by 0 bases and J by 1 base, with 8 bases between them. The CDR3 length is 15 residues. Germline-derived CDR1 and CDR2 are SGHRS and YFSETQ. CDR3 sequence: CASSLVGGSNQPQHF. For the CDR3, the DNA is TGCGCCAGCAGCTTGGTTGGAGGGAGCAATCAGCCCCAGCATTTT.

V usage is TRBV28 and J usage is TRBJ1-2; 10 bases are a match to TRBD1. There are 16 residues in the CDR3. Germline V lookup: CDR1 MDHEN, CDR2 SYDVKM. J was trimmed by 8 bases and V by 6 bases; bases with no gene match: 15. DNA of the CDR3: TGTGCCAGCAGCACCAACCCGGGACAGGGGCGGCGGGGCTACACCTTC. It translates to CASSTNPGQGRRGYTF.

The chain combines TRBV5-4 with TRBJ1-2, with 8 nucleotides matching TRBD1. Germline loops: CDR1 SGHNT, CDR2 YYREEE (reference sequence). This CDR3 spans 14 amino acids. V was pared by 3 bases and J by 5 bases, with 6 bases of the junction left unmatched. CDR3 in amino acids: CASSSNRGEYGYTF. The CDR3 DNA follows: TGTGCCAGCAGCTCTAACAGGGGGGAATATGGCTACACCTTC.

The count of this clone is one. The genes are TRBV6-5 and TRBJ1-1; 8 bases map to TRBD1. Germline loops: CDR1 MNHEY, CDR2 SVGAGI. After removal of 6 bases from V and 1 base from J, the junction contained 7 bases not matched to a gene. The CDR3 consists of 15 residues. CDR3 region: CASRPPQGANTEAFF. The CDR3, as DNA: TGTGCCAGCAGACCACCTCAGGGGGCGAACACTGAAGCTTTCTTT.

The rearrangement joins TRBV19 to TRBJ2-7; possible D gene TRBD2, 6 bases. The CDR3 is 14 amino acids. V was trimmed by 3 bases and J by 3 bases, leaving 12 bases between them. The germline V gene has CDR1 LNHDA and CDR2 SQIVND (reference sequence). The CDR3 region is CASSIRAGYYEQYF. The DNA of the CDR3 is TGTGCCAGTAGTATCAGGGCGGGGTACTACGAGCAGTACTTC.

This chain links TRBV19 with TRBJ1-3; the D gene is possibly TRBD1 (5 bases). V was cut by 5 bases and J by 0 bases, with 8 bases left in between. CDR1 is LNHDA, CDR2 SQIVND, per germline (reference sequence). The CDR3 sequence is 14 residues long. The CDR3 DNA is TGTGCCAGTAGTCAACAGGACTCTGGAAACACCATATATTTT. Its protein product is CASSQQDSGNTIYF.

The chain has TRBV27 and TRBJ1-6, with TRBD1 as a possible D gene (6 bases). Germline CDR1 is MNHEY and CDR2 is SMNVEV (reference sequence). Trimming shortened V by 4 bases and J by 0 bases, and 19 bases separated the two germline ends. The CDR3 consists of 19 residues. CDR3 amino acids: CASSYDGGARNSYNSPLHF. The CDR3 DNA is TGTGCCAGCAGTTACGACGGGGGGGCGAGAAACTCCTATAATTCACCCCTCCACTTT.

This sequence joins TRBV6-1 and TRBJ1-2; the D gene is possibly TRBD1 (5 bases). Trimming removed 2 bases at V and 8 bases at J, with 12 bases between. The CDR3 is 13 residues long. Germline V gives CDR1 MNHNS, CDR2 SASEGT. The CDR3 DNA follows: TGTGCCAGCAGTGAAATCGGGGGTAAGGGCTACACCTTC. It translates to CASSEIGGKGYTF.

V gene TRBV19 combines with J gene TRBJ2-7; 8 positions agree with TRBD1. Germline loops: CDR1 LNHDA, CDR2 SQIVND (reference sequence). Trimming cost V 4 bases and J 6 bases; bases outside gene matches: 5. This CDR3 is built from 13 residues. In DNA, the CDR3 is TGTGCCAGTAGTAAGAGGACAGGGATCGAGCAGTACTTC. As protein: CASSKRTGIEQYF. The full variable domain, with the rest looked up from reference TRBV19 and TRBJ2-7, is DGGITQSPKYLFRKEGQNVTLSCEQNLNHDAMYWYRQDPGQGLRLIYYSQIVNDFQKGDIAEGYSVSREKKESFPLTVTSAQKNPTAFYLCASSKRTGIEQYFGPGTRLTVT.

The J gene is TRBJ1-2, the V gene TRBV28; TRBD1 agrees at 8 bases. Germline V gives CDR1 MDHEN, CDR2 SYDVKM. The CDR3 contains 17 residues. With V trimmed by 1 base and J by 4 bases, 11 bases remained unmatched. The CDR3 DNA reads TGTGCCAGCAGTTTATACACCGGGACAGGAATCACCTATGGCTACACCTTC. It translates to CASSLYTGTGITYGYTF.

This sequence joins TRBV7-3 and TRBJ1-6; 8 bases are a match to TRBD1. The trim removed 1 base at V and 6 bases at J, leaving 5 bases unmatched. There are 16 residues in the CDR3. Germline loops: CDR1 SGHTA, CDR2 FQGTGA. CDR3 in amino acids: CASSLNPQGANSPLHF. CDR3 in DNA: TGTGCCAGCAGCTTAAATCCCCAGGGGGCTAATTCACCCCTCCACTTT.

As to this clone: The sample contains more than one DNA sequence encoding this CDR3. The CDR3 nucleotides read TGTGCCAGCAGTTTATCGGGAGGTTTCGAGCAGTACTTC. It codes for CASSLSGGFEQYF. This chain uses TRBV27 with TRBJ2-7; weak D call: TRBD2 (6 bases). The length of the CDR3 is 13 residues. Germline-derived CDR1 and CDR2 are MNHEY and SMNVEV (reference sequence). Trimming stripped 0 bases from V and 6 bases from J, with 9 bases between.

The table lists this clone with a few counts. The genes are TRBV19 and TRBJ1-5; TRBD1 might be the D (6 bases). This CDR3 comprises 15 residues. V shed 4 bases and J shed 6 bases, with 16 bases lying between them. Germline V gene lookup returns CDR1 LNHDA and CDR2 SQIVND (reference sequence). The CDR3: CASSTYRARAQPQHF. CDR3 nucleotides: TGTGCCAGTAGTACATACAGGGCCCGGGCTCAGCCCCAGCATTTT.

This chain uses TRBV14 with TRBJ1-4; 7 bases align to TRBD1. In germline, CDR1 is SGHDN, CDR2 FVKESK. The V segment lost 4 bases and the J segment 6 bases; nucleotides outside the gene matches: 5. The CDR3 is made up of 14 amino acids. CDR3 nucleotide sequence: TGTGCCAGCAGCCCGACAGGGTGGGATGAAAAACTGTTTTTT. Translated, it gives CASSPTGWDEKLFF. Combining the CDR3 with reference TRBV14 and TRBJ1-4 gives the whole variable domain EAGVTQFPSHSVIEKGQTVTLRCDPISGHDNLYWYRRVMGKEIKFLLHFVKESKQDESGMPNNRFLAERTGGTYSTLKVQPAELEDSGVYFCASSPTGWDEKLFFGSGTQLSVL.

The chain links TRBV19 to TRBJ2-5; 8 nucleotides match TRBD1. V dropped 5 bases and J dropped 5; count of bases not matched to a gene: 7. This CDR3 has 14 amino acids. The V gene's germline CDR1 is LNHDA and CDR2 SQIVND (reference sequence). Here the CDR3 DNA reads TGTGCCAGTAGTCTACGACAGGGGTTGGAGACCCAGTACTTC. Amino acid sequence: CASSLRQGLETQYF.

J is TRBJ2-3 and V is TRBV7-9, with TRBD2 identical over 9 bases. This CDR3 contains 15 residues. Germline trimming cut 5 bases from V and 1 base from J; bases unmatched to any gene: 4. CDR1 SEHNR and CDR2 FQNEAQ come from the germline V gene (reference sequence). CDR3 in amino acids: CASSLRLAGTDTQYF. CDR3 DNA sequence: TGTGCCAGCAGCCTGCGACTAGCGGGCACAGATACGCAGTATTTT.

J is TRBJ1-1 and V is TRBV5-6; D is ambiguous. Trimming took off 5 bases at V and 5 bases at J, with 7 bases between the two ends. Germline CDR1 and CDR2: SGHDT and YYEEEE. This CDR3 has 11 residues. This chain's CDR3 is CASSLRTEAFF. CDR3 bases: TGTGCCAGCAGTTTACGGACTGAAGCTTTCTTT.

This chain connects TRBV19 to TRBJ1-5, with D tentatively TRBD1 (6 bases). The CDR3 is made up of 13 amino acids. Trimming left V 5 bases short and J 4 bases short, with 9 bases between. CDR1 and CDR2 from the germline V gene are LNHDA and SQIVND (reference sequence). CDR3 nucleotides: TGTGCCAGTAGTCTCGGACAGAATCAGCCCCAGCATTTT. Residues: CASSLGQNQPQHF. Combining the CDR3 with reference TRBV19 and TRBJ1-5 gives the whole variable domain DGGITQSPKYLFRKEGQNVTLSCEQNLNHDAMYWYRQDPGQGLRLIYYSQIVNDFQKGDIAEGYSVSREKKESFPLTVTSAQKNPTAFYLCASSLGQNQPQHFGDGTRLSIL.

Only a few counts were recorded for this clone. V gene TRBV28 combines with J gene TRBJ2-7; the D is unclear. Germline values: CDR1 MDHEN, CDR2 SYDVKM. The CDR3 extends over 14 amino acids. Trimming shortened V by 1 base and J by 10 bases, and 17 bases separated the two germline ends. CDR3 sequence reads: CASSLLARTGDQYF. The CDR3 nucleotides are TGTGCCAGCAGTTTATTAGCCCGAACTGGTGACCAGTACTTC.

V and J are TRBV11-2 and TRBJ1-2; TRBD1 aligns across 8 bases. The germline CDR1 and CDR2 sequences are SGHAT and FQNNGV. V shed 4 bases, J shed 2 bases, and the junction held 9 bases outside the gene matches. The CDR3 covers 16 residues. CDR3 coding DNA: TGTGCCAGCAGCTCCGGGGGGCAGGGGGCCAACTATGGCTACACCTTC. This sequence encodes CASSSGGQGANYGYTF. Based on the CDR3 plus reference TRBV11-2 and TRBJ1-2, the full variable domain is EAGVAQSPRYKIIEKRQSVAFWCNPISGHATLYWYQQILGQGPKLLIQFQNNGVVDDSQLPKDRFSAERLKGVDSTLKIQPAKLEDSAVYLCASSSGGQGANYGYTFGSGTRLTVV.

J is TRBJ1-4 and V is TRBV2; TRBD1 aligns across 9 bases. Losses at the gene ends were 3 bases for V and 8 bases for J; bases not matched to a gene: 16. CDR3 length equals 18 residues. CDR1 is SNHLY, CDR2 FYNNEI, per germline. The chain's CDR3 is CASSDFLAGQGEREKLFF. The CDR3 bases are TGTGCCAGCAGTGATTTTTTGGCGGGACAGGGAGAGCGGGAAAAACTGTTTTTT.

J is TRBJ1-2 and V is TRBV5-5; 12 bases align to TRBD1. The CDR3 runs to 18 residues. CDR1 is SGHKS and CDR2 is YYEKEE in the germline V gene (reference sequence). The ends lost 1 base at V and 7 bases at J; junction bases unmatched: 14. This CDR3 is CASSLFPPTGTGGVGYTF. Written as DNA, the CDR3 is TGTGCCAGCAGCTTGTTCCCACCGACCGGGACAGGGGGCGTTGGCTACACCTTC. Full variable domain (remainder filled in from reference TRBV5-5 and TRBJ1-2): DAGVTQSPTHLIKTRGQQVTLRCSPISGHKSVSWYQQVLGQGPQFIFQYYEKEERGRGNFPDRFSARQFPNYSSELNVNALLLGDSALYLCASSLFPPTGTGGVGYTFGSGTRLTVV.

This clone was detected only once. The V call is TRBV3-1 (or the pseudogene TRBV3-2), the J call TRBJ1-1; D uncertain. Germline V CDR1 and CDR2: LGHDT, YNNKEL (reference sequence). This CDR3 contains 11 residues. The V and J ends lost 5 bases and 3 bases respectively, with 4 bases between them. CDR3 sequence reads: CASSSYTEAFF. In DNA form, the CDR3 reads TGTGCCAGCAGCTCGTACACTGAAGCTTTCTTT.

This clone has a handful of counts. V and J are TRBV4-1 and TRBJ2-3; TRBD2 matches at 8 bases. The CDR3 spans 18 residues. Germline trimming cut 0 bases from V and 3 bases from J; bases unmatched to any gene: 11. Germline assignment: CDR1 MGHRA and CDR2 YSYEKL. The CDR3 region is CASSQDKGGTRETDTQYF. DNA for the CDR3: TGCGCCAGCAGCCAAGATAAGGGCGGGACTAGGGAGACAGATACGCAGTATTTT.

The chain carries TRBV5-1 and TRBJ1-2; unclear D gene. The germline gives CDR1 SGHRS, CDR2 YFSETQ. The CDR3 spans 16 residues. Trimming removed 0 bases from V and 4 bases from J, with 16 bases in between. This CDR3 reads CASSLGGGFDSYGYTF. The CDR3 nucleotides are TGCGCCAGCAGCTTGGGTGGTGGTTTTGATAGCTATGGCTACACCTTC.

This chain connects TRBV24-1 to TRBJ2-2; 13 positions agree with TRBD2. Unmatched junction bases numbered 5, after V lost 4 bases and J lost 4 bases. The germline V gene encodes CDR1 KGHDR and CDR2 SFDVKD. The CDR3 loop spans 17 amino acids. CDR3 sequence reads: CATSETGLAGATGELFF. The CDR3 DNA is TGTGCCACCAGTGAAACAGGACTAGCGGGGGCCACCGGGGAGCTGTTTTTT.

The DNA of the CDR3 is TGTGCCAGTAGTGGGGCAGGGGGCCGGACTGAAGCTTTCTTT. The encoded protein is CASSGAGGRTEAFF. The rearrangement uses TRBV19 and TRBJ1-1; 8 bases line up with TRBD1. The germline CDR1 and CDR2 sequences are LNHDA and SQIVND (reference sequence). J lost 5 bases, V lost 5 bases, and 7 bases had no gene match. The CDR3 contains 14 residues.